These 18 T cell receptor beta chains were sequenced from one sample in a study of control samples from healthy donors and cancer patients. Repertoires were generated with immunoSEQ multiplex PCR, while TCRdb's copy carries only in-frame clones and drops some. This sample carries over 120,000 clones, around 94% of them seen once, and the ten largest clones take 13% to 15%. The sequenced sample consisted of PBMCs. The receptors were sampled from a man in his fifties or sixties with colorectal cancer.

V and J are TRBV5-1 and TRBJ2-7; D tentatively reads TRBD1 or TRBD2 (5 bases each). The germline gives CDR1 SGHRS, CDR2 YFSETQ. The ends were cut back, 2 bases at V and 5 bases at J, with 17 bases in the middle. This CDR3 contains 15 residues. CDR3 region: CASSFLGTSSDEQYF. The DNA for the CDR3 is TGCGCCAGCAGCTTCCTCGGGACCTCCAGCGACGAGCAGTACTTC.

The chain recombines TRBV4-2 with TRBJ2-7; 7 bases align to TRBD2. J lost 2 bases, V lost 1 base, and 5 bases had no gene match. Germline V CDR1 and CDR2: LGHNA, YNFKEQ. CDR3 length: 15 residues. The CDR3 protein is CASSQVAGVPYEQYF. The DNA of the CDR3 is TGTGCCAGCAGCCAAGTGGCGGGGGTGCCCTACGAGCAGTACTTC.

The chain has TRBV2 and TRBJ2-1; TRBD1 matches at 7 bases. The CDR3 covers 15 residues. CDR1 and CDR2 (germline): SNHLY, FYNNEI. With V trimmed by 5 bases and J by 4 bases, 8 bases remained unmatched. DNA for the CDR3: TGTGCCAGCAGTCCAGACAGGGCGATATACAATGAGCAGTTCTTC. Its translation is CASSPDRAIYNEQFF.

The CDR3 DNA reads as TGTGCCACCAGCAGGACAGTTGGCAATGAAAAACTGTTTTTT. It translates to CATSRTVGNEKLFF. The chain carries TRBV15 and TRBJ1-4; tentative D call: TRBD1 (5 bases). Trimming took 3 bases from V and 5 from J, leaving 10 bases between them. Germline CDR1 and CDR2: LNHNV and YYDKDF (reference sequence). This CDR3 contains 14 residues. Full variable domain (missing parts from reference TRBV15 and TRBJ1-4): DAMVIQNPRYQVTQFGKPVTLSCSQTLNHNVMYWYQQKSSQAPKLLFHYYDKDFNNEADTPDNFQSRRPNTSFCFLDIRSPGLGDTAMYLCATSRTVGNEKLFFGSGTQLSVL.

This chain joins TRBV6-1 and TRBJ1-2; D gene ambiguous. Trimming cost V 3 bases and J 0 bases, with 8 bases left between them. The CDR3 covers 14 residues. Germline V lookup: CDR1 MNHNS, CDR2 SASEGT. This CDR3 is CASSDGPANYGYTF. CDR3 nucleotide sequence: TGTGCCAGCAGTGACGGGCCAGCTAACTATGGCTACACCTTC.

The chain links TRBV11-1 to TRBJ1-2; D remains unclear. The V end was cut by 5 bases, the J end by 4 bases, with 8 bases between. Germline V gene data show CDR1 as SGHAT and CDR2 as FQDESV (reference sequence). The length of the CDR3 is 12 residues. Here the CDR3 DNA reads TGTGCCAGCAGCCAACTGGGCTATGGCTACACCTTC. Encoded protein: CASSQLGYGYTF. The complete variable domain, with remaining parts taken from reference TRBV11-1 and TRBJ1-2, reads EAEVAQSPRYKITEKSQAVAFWCDPISGHATLYWYRQILGQGPELLVQFQDESVVDDSQLPKDRFSAERLKGVDSTLKIQPAELGDSAMYLCASSQLGYGYTFGSGTRLTVV.

The rearrangement uses TRBV18 and TRBJ1-2; possible D gene TRBD1, 5 bases. This CDR3 has 15 amino acids. Trimming took 3 bases from V and 3 from J, leaving 14 bases between them. The germline V gene has CDR1 KGHSH and CDR2 LQKENI. The CDR3 reads CASSPRQGSDYGYTF. In nucleotides, the CDR3 is TGTGCCAGCTCACCTAGGCAGGGTTCGGACTATGGCTACACCTTC.

This clone was seen a single time. V gene TRBV12-3 or TRBV12-4 combines with J gene TRBJ2-7; no definite D call. The CDR3 length is 11 residues. The germline V and J ends were trimmed by 6 bases and 5 bases, with 8 bases remaining between them. CDR3 nucleotides: TGTGCCAGCAGCAGGTTGAACGAGCAGTACTTC. This gives the protein CASSRLNEQYF.

This sequence joins TRBV19 and TRBJ2-5, with 8 nucleotides matching TRBD1. The CDR3 runs 15 residues. Germline values: CDR1 LNHDA, CDR2 SQIVND (reference sequence). V shed 5 bases and J 5 bases; nucleotides not matched to a gene: 10. This CDR3 is CASSHQQGVGETQYF. The CDR3 DNA reads as TGTGCCAGTAGTCACCAACAGGGGGTGGGGGAGACCCAGTACTTC.

CDR3 nucleotide sequence: TGTGCCAGCAGCCTTGGGACGGGGGCTGTTGGGGAGCTGTTTTTT. It is translated as CASSLGTGAVGELFF. V gene TRBV9 combines with J gene TRBJ2-2, with D perhaps being TRBD1 or TRBD2 (6 bases each). This CDR3 spans 15 amino acids. V was cut by 4 bases and J by 8 bases, with 18 bases left in between. Per germline, CDR1 SGDLS and CDR2 YYNGEE.

The rearrangement links TRBV4-3 to TRBJ2-3; D perhaps matches TRBD2 (5 bases). CDR1 and CDR2 from the germline V gene are LGHNA and YSLEER. CDR3 length equals 14 residues. Trimming stripped 0 bases from V and 4 bases from J, with 8 bases between. The CDR3 nucleotides read TGCGCCAGCAGCCAAGATGAGCGGCCAGATACGCAGTATTTT. Encoded protein: CASSQDERPDTQYF.

J is TRBJ2-2 and V is TRBV21-1; TRBD1, the table's D call, lacks a check against the DNA. TRBV21-1 is an annotated pseudogene. This CDR3 is built from 17 residues. In nucleotides, the CDR3 is TGTGCCAGCACCCCACAACGGGGACAGGGTAACACCGGGGAGCTGTTTTTT. Translating it yields CASTPQRGQGNTGELFF.

The chain is built from TRBV6-6 and TRBJ1-5; D might be TRBD1 (5 bases). V gave up 0 bases and J gave up 1 base, with 10 bases separating them. This CDR3 is 16 amino acids long. Germline CDR1 is MNHNY and CDR2 is SVGAGI (reference sequence). CDR3 nucleotide sequence: TGTGCCAGCAGTTACTCCCAGGGTGGAAGCAATCAGCCCCAGCATTTT. Residues: CASSYSQGGSNQPQHF.

This clone is a singleton in its sample. This chain uses TRBV29-1 with TRBJ1-1, with 7 bases lining up with TRBD1. Trimming at V came to 5 bases and at J to 0 bases, leaving 3 bases not matched to a gene. This CDR3 contains 13 residues. Germline V CDR1 and CDR2: SQVTM, ANQGSEA. CDR3 bases: TGCAGCGTTACAGGGGTCGTGAACACTGAAGCTTTCTTT. Translation gives CSVTGVVNTEAFF.

The V call is TRBV7-8, the J call TRBJ2-1, with D tentatively TRBD1 (5 bases). V shed 2 bases and J shed 0 bases, with 5 bases lying between them. The CDR3 is 14 amino acids. The germline CDR1 and CDR2 sequences are SGHVS and FQNEAQ. CDR3 nucleotides: TGTGCCAGCAGCTTACAGGGCTCCTACAATGAGCAGTTCTTC. Encoded protein: CASSLQGSYNEQFF.

V and J are TRBV28 and TRBJ1-1; the match to TRBD1 covers 12 bases. Per the germline V gene, CDR1 is MDHEN and CDR2 is SYDVKM. This CDR3 has 14 residues. J was trimmed by 4 bases and V by 5 bases; bases with no gene match: 2. The CDR3 nucleotides are TGTGCCAGCAGTACGGGACAGGGGGCCACTGAAGCTTTCTTT. Amino acid sequence: CASSTGQGATEAFF.

This chain connects TRBV30 to TRBJ2-7, with 9 positions matching TRBD1. The CDR3 has 12 residues. Germline CDR1 GTSNPN, CDR2 SVGIG (reference sequence). This CDR3 reads CAWDRASYEQYF. CDR3 coding DNA: TGTGCTTGGGACAGGGCATCCTACGAGCAGTACTTC.

This clone has only one observation. The chain has TRBV5-6 and TRBJ1-6; perhaps TRBD1 as D (5 bases). V was pared by 2 bases and J by 10 bases, with 10 bases between. The CDR3 is 13 residues long. Germline-derived CDR1 and CDR2 are SGHDT and YYEEEE. The DNA of the CDR3 is TGTGCCAGCAGCTTACAGGTTAGGTCACCCCTCCACTTT. It specifies CASSLQVRSPLHF.